The 30 T cell receptor beta chains in this list originate from one sample, sequenced in a study of tissue T cells after allogeneic stem cell transplantation. TCRdb keeps only in-frame clones here, not all; method: immunoSEQ multiplex PCR. The sample holds a few thousand clones; 60% to 75% are singletons and the top ten take roughly 2.9%. What was sequenced was gut tissue. All receptors come from a female BALB/c mouse in good health. MHC haplotype here: H2-d.

This clone has only a few counts. The genes are named according to mouse. The read stops 1 residue short of the end of the CDR3; the missing end is completed from the germline J gene. The chain uses TRBV20 and TRBJ2-4, with D tentatively TRBD1 or TRBD2 (6 bases each). The CDR3 spans 14 residues. Trimming left V 4 bases short and J 0 bases short, with 11 bases between. Per germline, CDR1 GFQATS and CDR2 STVNSAI. This chain's CDR3 is CGATQGTSQNTLYF. The part of the CDR3 DNA that was read is TGTGGTGCTACGCAGGGGACTAGTCAAAACACCTTGTAC.

A note on this clone: These gene names are mouse names. The read stops 1 residue short of the end of the CDR3; the missing end is completed from the germline J gene. The chain uses TRBV4 and TRBJ2-7; 7 bases are shared with TRBD2. Germline V gene data show CDR1 as LGHDT and CDR2 as YNNKQL (reference sequence). J gave up 4 bases and V 6 bases, and 3 bases lay outside the gene matches. The CDR3 length is 12 residues. Incomplete CDR3 DNA: TGTGCCAGCAGTCCACTGGGGTATGAACAGTAC. This encodes CASSPLGYEQY. The entire CDR3 reads CASSPLGYEQYF.

Concerning this clone itself: The listed genes are named as in mouse. The read halts 1 residue ahead of the CDR3 end, with the missing end drawn from the germline J gene. V is TRBV13-2 and J is TRBJ1-2, with D possibly being TRBD1 (6 bases). The CDR3 loop spans 13 amino acids. Trimming left V 4 bases short and J 5 bases short, with 12 bases between. The germline CDR1 and CDR2 sequences are NNHNN and SYGAGS (reference sequence). The sequenced CDR3 bases are TGTGCCAGCGGTCACAGGGAGGGGTCCGACTACACC. The encoded protein is CASGHREGSDYT. The CDR3 in its entirety is CASGHREGSDYTF.

In its sample, this clone was seen once. The germline and genes are mouse ones. Read coverage stops 1 residue before the CDR3 terminus; the germline J gene supplies the remainder. The chain uses TRBV30 and TRBJ1-1, with unresolved D. The CDR3 totals 11 residues. V was trimmed by 0 bases and J by 1 base, leaving 0 bases between them. Germline V gene sequence: CDR1 SQVVS, CDR2 ANEGSEA. The CDR3 here is CSSRENTEVFF. CDR3 DNA, as far as it was read: TGTAGTTCTAGAGAAAACACAGAAGTCTTC.

This clone was counted a few times. The gene symbols are mouse symbols. With the read ending 1 residue before the CDR3 end, the germline J gene is used to fill in that end. The gene calls are TRBV31 and TRBJ2-2; D unresolved. This CDR3 region has 14 residues. Germline V lookup: CDR1 GKSSPN, CDR2 SITVG. Trimming shortened V by 3 bases and J by 3 bases, and 11 bases separated the two germline ends. CDR3 sequence: CAWSTGIYTGQLYF. The sequenced CDR3 bases are TGTGCCTGGAGCACCGGGATTTACACCGGGCAGCTCTAC.

A word on this clone: The gene names given are mouse names. The CDR3 end falls 1 residue outside the read, so it is completed with the germline J gene. V usage is TRBV20 and J usage is TRBJ1-5; D not certain. V was shortened by 3 bases and J by 0 bases, with 3 bases between the two germline ends. This CDR3 is built from 12 residues. CDR1 and CDR2 from the germline V gene are GFQATS and STVNSAI. CDR3 residues: CGARHNNQAPLF. CDR3 DNA, as far as it was read: TGTGGTGCTAGACATAACAACCAGGCTCCGCTT.

In this sample, this clone turned up a few times. All gene names here are mouse names. Read coverage stops 1 residue before the CDR3 terminus; the germline J gene supplies the remainder. The V call is TRBV13-3, the J call TRBJ2-1, with 9 bases fitting TRBD2. This CDR3 has 13 residues. After removal of 5 bases from V and 3 bases from J, the junction contained 0 bases not matched to a gene. CDR1 and CDR2 (germline): NNHDY, SYVADS. CDR3 residues: CASRLGGYAEQFF. Incomplete CDR3 DNA: TGTGCCAGCAGACTGGGGGGCTATGCTGAGCAGTTC.

As to this clone: The gene names given are mouse names. The CDR3 end is not reached by the read, which stops 1 residue before it; the germline J gene fills it in. The chain has TRBV19 and TRBJ2-2; D is perhaps TRBD1 (6 bases). Germline assignment: CDR1 FNHDT and CDR2 SITEND (reference sequence). The CDR3 is made up of 15 amino acids. V was trimmed by 5 bases and J by 0 bases, leaving 11 bases between them. The sequenced CDR3 bases are TGTGCCAGCAGCACCGGGACAACAAACACCGGGCAGCTCTAC. This encodes CASSTGTTNTGQLY. The full CDR3 is CASSTGTTNTGQLYF.

This clone was counted between two and nine times. Gene names and germline match the mouse. The part of the CDR3 DNA that was read is TGTGCAAGCAGCTTAGAGTCTGGGGGGGATGAACAGTAC. This encodes CASSLESGGDEQY. From start to end, the CDR3 is CASSLESGGDEQYF. The chain employs TRBV16 and TRBJ2-7, with 9 bases that match TRBD2. The CDR3 end lies 1 residue beyond the end of the read and is filled in from the germline J gene. J was trimmed by 5 bases and V by 0 bases; bases with no gene match: 2. Germline CDR1 is SGHSA and CDR2 is FRNQAP. The CDR3 contains 14 residues. Full variable domain (outside the CDR3, taken from reference TRBV16 and TRBJ2-7): NAGVIQTPRHKVTGKGQEATLWCEPISGHSAVFWYRQTIVQGLEFLTYFRNQAPIDDSGMPKERFSAQMPNQSHSTLKIQSTQPQDSAVYLCASSLESGGDEQYFGPGTRLTVL.

This clone was seen a few times. Any gene name here is a mouse gene name. Coverage ceases 1 residue before the CDR3 finishes, and the germline J gene fills in the end. V usage is TRBV19 and J usage is TRBJ1-4, with 9 bases that match TRBD1. J lost 6 bases, V lost 5 bases, and 5 bases had no gene match. Germline-derived CDR1 and CDR2 are FNHDT and SITEND (reference sequence). This CDR3 is 14 amino acids long. The DNA read from the CDR3 is TGTGCCAGCAGGTGGGGACAGGGAGACGAAAGATTATTT. It translates to CASRWGQGDERLF. The CDR3, in full, reads CASRWGQGDERLFF.

Worth noting for this clone: Gene names and germline match the mouse. The read is 1 residue too short to cover the CDR3 end, so that end is filled in from the germline J gene. This sequence joins TRBV31 and TRBJ2-7, with 7 bases fitting TRBD1. Trimming cost V 5 bases and J 4 bases; bases outside gene matches: 2. The CDR3 spans 11 residues. From germline, CDR1 is GKSSPN and CDR2 SITVG. CDR3 DNA, as far as it was read: TGTGCCTGGGGGACAGTTTATGAACAGTAC. It codes for CAWGTVYEQY. The entire CDR3 protein is CAWGTVYEQYF.

On this clone itself: The germline and genes are mouse ones. The missing CDR3 end, 1 residue past where the read stops, is filled in from the germline J gene. This chain links TRBV13-1 with TRBJ1-3; D might be TRBD1 (6 bases). V was cut by 3 bases and J by 0 bases, with 10 bases left in between. Germline V CDR1 and CDR2: NSHNY, SYGAGN. The CDR3 totals 15 residues. CDR3 sequence: CASSAQTGSGNTLYF. CDR3 DNA, as far as it was read: TGTGCCAGCAGTGCCCAGACAGGTTCTGGAAATACGCTCTAT.

Remarks on this clone: Gene names are the mouse ones. The read ends 1 residue early relative to the CDR3; the germline J gene fills the gap. The chain couples TRBV13-2 to TRBJ2-1; 9 bases align to TRBD2. Germline CDR1 is NNHNN and CDR2 is SYGAGS (reference sequence). This CDR3 contains 14 residues. Trimming at V came to 4 bases and at J to 3 bases, leaving 2 bases not matched to a gene. CDR3 in amino acids: CASGWTGAYAEQFF. The CDR3 DNA, read in part, is TGTGCCAGCGGTTGGACTGGGGCCTATGCTGAGCAGTTC.

A remark on this clone: The gene names here belong to mouse. The read gets to within 1 residue of the CDR3 end, and the germline J gene fills in the rest. The genes are TRBV5 and TRBJ2-3; 8 positions match TRBD2. The CDR3 totals 17 residues. V trimming: 0 bases; J trimming: 2 bases; junction bases outside the gene matches: 7. Germline loops: CDR1 LGHNA, CDR2 YNLKQL (reference sequence). The CDR3 reads CASSQEDWGVVAETLYF. The DNA read from the CDR3 is TGTGCCAGCAGCCAAGAAGACTGGGGAGTGGTTGCAGAAACGCTGTAT.

In the case of this clone: Gene names and germline match the mouse. The CDR3 end falls 1 residue outside the read, so it is completed with the germline J gene. The chain combines TRBV20 with TRBJ2-4; 7 nucleotides line up with TRBD2. The CDR3 is made up of 13 amino acids. The germline gives CDR1 GFQATS, CDR2 STVNSAI. V dropped 4 bases and J dropped 8; count of bases not matched to a gene: 9. Incomplete CDR3 DNA: TGTGGTGCTAAATCCTGGGGGTTAGGCACCTTGTAC. This translates into CGAKSWGLGTLY. The complete CDR3 protein is CGAKSWGLGTLYF.

With regard to this clone: The genes and germline here are from mouse. CDR3 protein: CASTLAGQQDTQYF. Incomplete CDR3 DNA: TGTGCTAGCACCCTGGCGGGACAGCAAGACACCCAGTAC. The chain has TRBV29 and TRBJ2-5; TRBD1 agrees at 7 bases. The sequenced fragment ends 1 residue before the CDR3 boundary, so the rest is inferred from the germline J gene. The CDR3 sequence is 14 residues long. From germline, CDR1 is MSHET and CDR2 SYDVDS. The V gene end was trimmed by 7 bases and the J gene end by 3 bases; junction bases not matched to a gene: 7. The full variable domain, rest sourced from reference TRBV29 and TRBJ2-5, is DMKVTQMPRYLIKRMGENVLLECGQDMSHETMYWYRQDPGLGLQLIYISYDVDSNSEGDIPKGYRVSRKKREHFSLILDSAKTNQTSVYFCASTLAGQQDTQYFGPGTRLLVL.

In its sample, this clone was seen a few times. The germline and genes are mouse ones. The CDR3 here is CASSGLGGRGDTQYF. The DNA read from the CDR3 is TGTGCCAGCAGTGGACTGGGGGGGCGCGGAGACACCCAGTAC. The rearrangement links TRBV13-3 to TRBJ2-5, with 12 bases aligning to TRBD2. The read gets to within 1 residue of the CDR3 end, and the germline J gene fills in the rest. After removal of 3 bases from V and 5 bases from J, the junction contained 4 bases not matched to a gene. The CDR3 runs to 15 residues. Germline CDR1 is NNHDY and CDR2 is SYVADS. The full variable domain, completed using reference TRBV13-3 and TRBJ2-5, is EAAVTQSPRSKVAVTGGKVTLSCHQTNNHDYMYWYRQDTGHGLRLIHYSYVADSTEKGDIPDGYKASRPSQENFSLILELASLSQTAVYFCASSGLGGRGDTQYFGPGTRLLVL.

Comment on this clone: Gene names are the mouse ones. The read terminates 1 residue before the CDR3 end, so the remaining end is supplied by the germline J gene. The chain links TRBV13-1 to TRBJ1-2; TRBD1 aligns across 9 bases. The V segment lost 3 bases and the J segment 3 bases; nucleotides outside the gene matches: 6. CDR3 length equals 15 residues. Looked up from germline, CDR1 is NSHNY and CDR2 is SYGAGN. CDR3 bases read: TGTGCCAGCAGTGGAAACAGGGGGCTATACTCCGACTACACC. It yields the protein CASSGNRGLYSDYT. The CDR3, in full, reads CASSGNRGLYSDYTF.

As concerns this clone: Gene names and germline refer to mouse. The read terminates 1 residue before the CDR3 end, so the remaining end is supplied by the germline J gene. The genes are TRBV13-1 and TRBJ1-6; the D gene is possibly TRBD1 (6 bases). TRBJ1-6 is sorted into the ORF group, with uncertain function. Trimming removed 3 bases at V and 8 bases at J, with 6 bases between. In germline, CDR1 is NSHNY, CDR2 SYGAGN. The CDR3 runs 12 residues. This CDR3 reads CASSGTDSPLYF. Incomplete CDR3 DNA: TGTGCCAGCAGTGGGACAGATTCGCCCCTCTAC.

The sample holds a few counts of this clone. Gene names follow the mouse nomenclature. The read terminates 1 residue ahead of where the CDR3 ends, so the germline J gene completes it. The chain has TRBV13-1 and TRBJ1-3; D might be TRBD1 (6 bases). Deletions cut 3 bases from V and 0 bases from J, with 10 bases between. Germline CDR1 NSHNY, CDR2 SYGAGN. This CDR3 region has 15 residues. The CDR3 bases that were read are TGTGCCAGCAGTGTCGGGACATATTCTGGAAATACGCTCTAT. This sequence encodes CASSVGTYSGNTLY. The full-length CDR3 reads as CASSVGTYSGNTLYF.

This clone was counted only a few times. Gene labels here are mouse ones. The CDR3 is cut off 1 residue early in the read; its end comes from the germline J gene. The rearrangement uses TRBV13-2 and TRBJ1-6; 7 nucleotides match TRBD1. TRBJ1-6 is noted as an ORF with a role that remains uncertain. This CDR3 spans 15 amino acids. The germline CDR1 and CDR2 sequences are NNHNN and SYGAGS (reference sequence). V shed 3 bases, J shed 7 bases, and the junction held 7 bases outside the gene matches. The CDR3 reads CASGGEGAGNSPLYF. The covered CDR3 bases are TGTGCCAGCGGTGGGGAGGGGGCTGGGAATTCGCCCCTCTAC.

Turning to this clone: All gene names here are mouse names. The CDR3 end lies 1 residue beyond the end of the read and is filled in from the germline J gene. This chain uses TRBV2 with TRBJ2-1; a weak D match, TRBD2 (6 bases). CDR1 is LGHNA and CDR2 is YSYQKL in the germline V gene. Trimming left V 3 bases short and J 0 bases short, with 9 bases between. The CDR3 sequence is 15 residues long. The DNA read from the CDR3 is TGTGCCAGCAGCCATCTGGGGTCTAACTATGCTGAGCAGTTC. Translation gives CASSHLGSNYAEQF. The CDR3 in its entirety is CASSHLGSNYAEQFF.

Note on this clone: Each gene name is a mouse one. The missing CDR3 end, 1 residue past where the read stops, is filled in from the germline J gene. The genes are TRBV13-2 and TRBJ2-2; D unresolved. Per the germline V gene, CDR1 is NNHNN and CDR2 is SYGAGS (reference sequence). This CDR3 spans 14 amino acids. Deletions cut 1 base from V and 2 bases from J, with 6 bases between. The DNA read from the CDR3 is TGTGCCAGCGGTGATAGACACAACACCGGGCAGCTCTAC. This translates into CASGDRHNTGQLY. The CDR3 reads in full as CASGDRHNTGQLYF.

A remark on this clone: Gene names and germline match the mouse. Coverage ceases 1 residue before the CDR3 finishes, and the germline J gene fills in the end. The chain joins TRBV13-1 to TRBJ2-3; TRBD1 agrees at 7 bases. Germline assignment: CDR1 NSHNY and CDR2 SYGAGN. V was pared by 5 bases and J by 2 bases, with 5 bases of the junction left unmatched. This CDR3 spans 14 amino acids. The covered CDR3 bases are TGTGCCAGCAGGAGACAGGGCGCTGCAGAAACGCTGTAT. This sequence encodes CASRRQGAAETLY. The entire CDR3 protein reads CASRRQGAAETLYF.

Regarding this clone: The gene names here belong to mouse. The DNA ends 1 residue before the CDR3 does, and the rest of the CDR3 is filled in from the germline J gene. V and J are TRBV1 and TRBJ1-2; D is unclear. Deletions cut 0 bases from V and 4 bases from J, with 12 bases between. Germline V gene sequence: CDR1 NSQYPW, CDR2 LRSPGD (reference sequence). This CDR3 has 15 residues. The CDR3 sequence is CTCSADGDEGSDYTF. Incomplete CDR3 DNA: TGCACCTGCAGTGCAGATGGGGATGAGGGCTCCGACTACACC.

With regard to this clone: The gene symbols are mouse symbols. This CDR3 is CTCSDQGGNYAEQFF. The part of the CDR3 DNA that was read is TGCACCTGCAGTGACCAGGGGGGGAACTATGCTGAGCAGTTC. The chain carries TRBV1 and TRBJ2-1; D could derive from TRBD1 or TRBD2 (7 bases each). The read ends 1 residue before the CDR3 terminus; that terminus is restored from the germline J gene. CDR3 length equals 15 residues. The V and J ends lost 4 bases and 1 base respectively, with 11 bases between them. The germline V gene has CDR1 NSQYPW and CDR2 LRSPGD (reference sequence).

A word on this clone: All gene names here are mouse names. The CDR3 end is not reached by the read, which stops 1 residue before it; the germline J gene fills it in. The chain links TRBV13-2 to TRBJ1-4; D possibly corresponds to TRBD1 (5 bases). Trimming stripped 0 bases from V and 4 bases from J, with 10 bases between. In germline, CDR1 is NNHNN, CDR2 SYGAGS (reference sequence). This CDR3 is 15 amino acids long. The CDR3 loop is CASGDAEDNNERLFF. CDR3 DNA, as far as it was read: TGTGCCAGCGGTGATGCAGAGGACAACAACGAAAGATTATTT.

On this clone: Each gene name is a mouse one. The CDR3 goes on 1 residue after the read ends, and that part is filled in from the germline J gene. The chain employs TRBV5 and TRBJ2-2; a weak D match, TRBD2 (5 bases). V was clipped by 4 bases and J by 0 bases, with 9 bases between them. Germline V gene data show CDR1 as LGHNA and CDR2 as YNLKQL (reference sequence). The CDR3 contains 15 residues. The DNA read from the CDR3 is TGTGCCAGCAGCCCCCGACTGCCAAACACCGGGCAGCTCTAC. Translation: CASSPRLPNTGQLY. The CDR3 in full is CASSPRLPNTGQLYF.

To note about this clone: Gene names denote mouse genes. The CDR3 end is not reached by the read, which stops 1 residue before it; the germline J gene fills it in. V is TRBV19 and J is TRBJ2-2; the match to TRBD1 covers 7 bases. Germline V lookup: CDR1 FNHDT, CDR2 SITEND (reference sequence). V lost 1 base to trimming and J lost 1 base; unmatched junction nucleotides: 4. This CDR3 region has 16 residues. The covered CDR3 bases are TGTGCCAGCAGTATAATTGGGACAGAAAACACCGGGCAGCTCTAC. This codes for CASSIIGTENTGQLY. The full-length CDR3 reads as CASSIIGTENTGQLYF.

As for this clone: Gene names and germline refer to mouse. The read terminates 1 residue ahead of where the CDR3 ends, so the germline J gene completes it. The chain combines TRBV13-2 with TRBJ2-7, with 10 bases lining up with TRBD2. From germline, CDR1 is NNHNN and CDR2 SYGAGS (reference sequence). V shed 3 bases, J shed 3 bases, and the junction held 6 bases outside the gene matches. The CDR3 length is 15 residues. The CDR3 loop is CASGGPDWGRYEQYF. The part of the CDR3 DNA that was read is TGTGCCAGCGGTGGCCCGGACTGGGGGCGCTATGAACAGTAC.